This T cell receptor beta chain was observed in a study of blood T cell repertoires in COVID-19. Looking at the study overall: COVID-19 samples, acute and convalescent, were from the United States, Italy and Spain. T cells, B-cell-depleted T cells, or PBMCs supplied cDNA or gDNA.

Authors' analysis steps: Using reference gene primer amplification, nucleated cell counts were estimated. The assay was immunoSEQ multiplex PCR, and TCRdb's table has in-frame clones only and misses some. V and J calls and clone size are those listed in that table; D and trimming were worked out from the DNA. The table includes about 140,000 clones, approximately 79% detected once. Trimming removed 7 bases from V and 6 bases from J, with 10 bases in between. This CDR3 is built from 13 residues. Germline V lookup: CDR1 MNHEY, CDR2 SVGAGI. What was sequenced was peripheral blood. The sequence derives from a man in his 60s with acute or convalescent COVID-19. The rearrangement uses TRBV6-5 and TRBJ1-6, with a tentative D call TRBD1 (5 bases). CDR3 protein: CASTLTVNSPLHF. The CDR3 DNA follows: TGTGCCAGCACCCTGACAGTTAATTCACCCCTCCACTTT.